Listed here are 26 T cell receptor beta chains from one sample, sequenced in a study of PD-L1 blockade in urothelial cancer. The table came from immunoSEQ multiplex PCR; TCRdb's copy has only in-frame clones and leaves some out. In the table there are under 85,000 clones, approximately 90% of which are singletons. Time point denoted: peripheral blood 6 weeks after treatment start. Specimen: PBMCs, collected around atezolizumab (anti-PD-L1) treatment. The receptors originated from a woman of 80 years or more with urothelial cancer.

This chain links TRBV18 with TRBJ1-1, with no clear D. CDR3 length: 16 residues. CDR1 and CDR2 (germline): KGHSH, LQKENI. Trimming pared 2 bases from V and 1 base from J, leaving 14 bases between. The CDR3 protein is CASSPSLPGKNTEAFF. The CDR3 DNA reads as TGTGCCAGCTCACCATCCCTGCCGGGGAAGAACACTGAAGCTTTCTTT.

The J gene is TRBJ2-1, the V gene TRBV10-2; tentative D call: TRBD1 (5 bases). This CDR3 spans 16 amino acids. V was cut by 2 bases and J by 6 bases, with 17 bases left in between. From germline, CDR1 is WSHSY and CDR2 SAAADI. Here the CDR3 DNA reads TGCGCCAGCAGTGAGATTGGTCAGGGTTCCGGCAATGAGCAGTTCTTC. It is translated as CASSEIGQGSGNEQFF.

The V call is TRBV6-1, the J call TRBJ1-5, with a tentative D call TRBD1 (6 bases). Trimming removed 7 bases at V and 7 bases at J, with 20 bases between. The CDR3 contains 15 residues. Germline V gene lookup returns CDR1 MNHNS and CDR2 SASEGT. CDR3 in amino acids: CASTSGLQGGQPQHF. As DNA, the CDR3 is TGTGCCAGCACCAGTGGCCTACAGGGTGGCCAGCCCCAGCATTTT.

This chain connects TRBV18 to TRBJ2-5, with D possibly matching TRBD1 (6 bases). The V end was cut by 3 bases, the J end by 1 base, with 12 bases between. This CDR3 region has 15 residues. Germline V lookup: CDR1 KGHSH, CDR2 LQKENI. For the CDR3, the DNA is TGTGCCAGCTCACCCCGGGACAAGACCCAAGAGACCCAGTACTTC. Its protein is CASSPRDKTQETQYF.

In the case of this clone: The identical CDR3 is also encoded by other nucleotide sequences in the sample. The rearrangement uses TRBV27 and TRBJ2-7; tentatively, D is TRBD2 (6 bases). Trimming cost V 2 bases and J 3 bases, with 8 bases left between them. This CDR3 has 13 residues. Germline-derived CDR1 and CDR2 are MNHEY and SMNVEV (reference sequence). In nucleotides, the CDR3 is TGTGCCAGCAGTTTAGGGGGGAGCTACGAGCAGTACTTC. Its translation: CASSLGGSYEQYF.

The chain uses TRBV7-3 and TRBJ2-1; 8 bases are shared with TRBD2. V lost 4 bases, J lost 7 bases, and 6 bases stayed unmatched. This CDR3 is 14 amino acids long. In germline, CDR1 is SGHTA, CDR2 FQGTGA. CDR3 sequence reads: CASSSGRAVNEQFF. In nucleotides, the CDR3 is TGTGCCAGCAGCTCCGGGAGGGCCGTGAATGAGCAGTTCTTC.

The chain combines TRBV14 with TRBJ1-1; D possibly corresponds to TRBD1 (6 bases). V was cut by 4 bases and J by 6 bases, with 12 bases left in between. Germline V lookup: CDR1 SGHDN, CDR2 FVKESK. The CDR3 consists of 13 residues. The CDR3 sequence: CASSPRAGAEAFF. For the CDR3, the DNA is TGTGCCAGCAGCCCGCGAGCAGGGGCTGAAGCTTTCTTT.

The rearrangement joins TRBV11-2 to TRBJ2-5; 9 bases map to TRBD1. This CDR3 has 16 residues. Unmatched junction bases numbered 15, after V lost 8 bases and J lost 5 bases. Germline V gene data show CDR1 as SGHAT and CDR2 as FQNNGV. In DNA, the CDR3 is TGTGCCAGCGGCTCGGAGGGGACAGGGCAGGGGGAGACCCAGTACTTC. It is translated as CASGSEGTGQGETQYF.

This sequence joins TRBV11-3 and TRBJ2-1; the match to TRBD2 covers 7 bases. The V and J ends lost 2 bases and 7 bases, in that order; junction bases with no gene match: 5. CDR1 and CDR2 (germline): SGHNT, YENEEA. This CDR3 region has 14 residues. CDR3 protein: CASSLPRAGNEQFF. CDR3 in DNA: TGTGCCAGCAGCTTACCCCGAGCGGGGAATGAGCAGTTCTTC.

The chain recombines TRBV2 with TRBJ2-2; the D gene is possibly TRBD2 (6 bases). The germline CDR1 and CDR2 sequences are SNHLY and FYNNEI. Deletions cut 6 bases from V and 0 bases from J, with 8 bases between. CDR3 size: 14 residues. CDR3 sequence reads: CASRRLANTGELFF. The CDR3 coding sequence is TGTGCCAGCAGGCGACTAGCGAACACCGGGGAGCTGTTTTTT.

V and J are TRBV10-1 and TRBJ2-7; D may be TRBD2 (6 bases). The V end was cut by 3 bases, the J end by 2 bases, with 17 bases between. CDR1 is WNHNN and CDR2 is SYGVQD in the germline V gene (reference sequence). This CDR3 contains 16 residues. CDR3 sequence reads: CASSDRGSSAPYEQYF. CDR3 nucleotides: TGCGCCAGCAGTGACCGTGGGTCTAGCGCGCCCTACGAGCAGTACTTC.

The genes are TRBV27 and TRBJ2-7; the D is unclear. Between the trimmed V and J ends, which lost 4 bases and 2 bases, there was a span of 9 bases. The CDR3 is made up of 13 amino acids. Germline lookup yields CDR1 MNHEY and CDR2 SMNVEV (reference sequence). As DNA, the CDR3 is TGTGCCAGCAGTTATGGAACAGCCTACGAGCAGTACTTC. This gives the protein CASSYGTAYEQYF.

The chain uses TRBV27 and TRBJ1-1; D call uncertain. The CDR3 is made up of 15 amino acids. Trimming left V 2 bases short and J 1 base short, with 11 bases between. CDR1 is MNHEY and CDR2 is SMNVEV in the germline V gene (reference sequence). The DNA for the CDR3 is TGTGCCAGCAGTTTAAGTGAGGCGCGGAACACTGAAGCTTTCTTT. Protein: CASSLSEARNTEAFF.

The rearrangement joins TRBV7-2 to TRBJ2-7; TRBD2 matches 9 bases. This CDR3 has 14 amino acids. Trimming at V came to 5 bases and at J to 2 bases, leaving 4 bases not matched to a gene. Germline CDR1 is SGHTA and CDR2 is FQGNSA. The CDR3 protein is CASSETSGPYEQYF. The DNA of the CDR3 is TGTGCCAGCAGCGAGACTAGCGGTCCCTACGAGCAGTACTTC.

The rearrangement joins TRBV9 to TRBJ2-2, with a weak D call TRBD2 (7 bases). The germline gives CDR1 SGDLS, CDR2 YYNGEE. V gave up 3 bases and J gave up 6 bases, with 18 bases separating them. The CDR3 loop spans 16 amino acids. This CDR3 reads CASSARRGGVSGELFF. CDR3 sequence (DNA): TGTGCCAGCAGCGCCAGGAGGGGGGGGGTGTCCGGGGAGCTGTTTTTT.

The chain couples TRBV9 to TRBJ1-3, with a tentative D call TRBD1 (6 bases). The V end was cut by 0 bases, the J end by 2 bases, with 12 bases between. CDR1 and CDR2 from the germline V gene are SGDLS and YYNGEE. The CDR3 length is 16 residues. The CDR3 spells CASSVDGNRAGNTIYF. For the CDR3, the DNA is TGTGCCAGCAGCGTAGACGGGAACAGGGCTGGAAACACCATATATTTT.

The rearrangement joins TRBV5-1 to TRBJ1-1; D not certain. V lost 0 bases and J 2 bases, leaving 5 bases between the germline ends. CDR3 size: 13 residues. Germline V gene data show CDR1 as SGHRS and CDR2 as YFSETQ. Here the CDR3 DNA reads TGCGCCAGCAGCTTGGACATCAACACTGAAGCTTTCTTT. Translating it yields CASSLDINTEAFF.

The V and J genes are TRBV27 and TRBJ1-5; 7 bases agree with TRBD1. The V gene end was trimmed by 6 bases and the J gene end by 3 bases; junction bases not matched to a gene: 8. The CDR3 totals 15 residues. Per germline, CDR1 MNHEY and CDR2 SMNVEV (reference sequence). CDR3 coding DNA: TGTGCCAGCAGCCTGAGGGGACAGAACAATCAGCCCCAGCATTTT. It is translated as CASSLRGQNNQPQHF.

The chain recombines TRBV7-2 with TRBJ2-3; 8 bases match TRBD2. The germline CDR1 and CDR2 sequences are SGHTA and FQGNSA. V dropped 7 bases and J dropped 4; count of bases not matched to a gene: 7. This CDR3 has 14 residues. DNA for the CDR3: TGTGCCAGCACCATATCCGGGGGGGCAGATACGCAGTATTTT. This gives the protein CASTISGGADTQYF. The full variable domain, in which reference TRBV7-2 and TRBJ2-3 provide the parts outside the CDR3, is GAGVSQSPSNKVTEKGKDVELRCDPISGHTALYWYRQSLGQGLEFLIYFQGNSAPDKSGLPSDRFSAERTGGSVSTLTIQRTQQEDSAVYLCASTISGGADTQYFGPGTRLTVL.

CDR3 residues: CASRTPTGEYF. The CDR3 coding sequence is TGTGCCAGTAGGACCCCGACAGGAGAGTACTTC. The chain has TRBV19 and TRBJ2-7; a weak D match, TRBD1 (6 bases). CDR1 and CDR2 (germline): LNHDA, SQIVND (reference sequence). This CDR3 contains 11 residues. Trimming stripped 6 bases from V and 11 bases from J, with 14 bases between.

This chain connects TRBV28 to TRBJ2-7; 9 positions agree with TRBD2. CDR1 is MDHEN, CDR2 SYDVKM, per germline. The CDR3 is 19 amino acids. After removal of 6 bases from V and 5 bases from J, the junction contained 23 bases not matched to a gene. The DNA of the CDR3 is TGTGCCAGCAGGGGACCGGCGCTAGCGGGACCCAGCGTGGTTGACGAGCAGTACTTC. Residues: CASRGPALAGPSVVDEQYF. Supplemented by reference TRBV28 and TRBJ2-7, the full variable domain reads DVKVTQSSRYLVKRTGEKVFLECVQDMDHENMFWYRQDPGLGLRLIYFSYDVKMKEKGDIPEGYSVSREKKERFSLILESASTNQTSMYLCASRGPALAGPSVVDEQYFGPGTRLTVT.

V usage is TRBV2 and J usage is TRBJ1-2, with a weak D call TRBD1 (6 bases). Germline V gene sequence: CDR1 SNHLY, CDR2 FYNNEI. V was trimmed by 6 bases and J by 8 bases, leaving 16 bases between them. The CDR3 spans 13 residues. The CDR3 bases are TGTGCCAGCAGCGTACAGGGAAATGAAGGCTACACCTTC. Protein sequence: CASSVQGNEGYTF.

The chain recombines TRBV6-1 with TRBJ2-1; perhaps TRBD2 as D (6 bases). CDR1 and CDR2 (germline): MNHNS, SASEGT. V lost 0 bases, J lost 2 bases, and 17 bases lay in between. CDR3 length: 18 amino acids. CDR3 nucleotides: TGTGCCAGCAGTGAAGCCCCGATGGAGGGGCTAACCTACAATGAGCAGTTCTTC. This encodes CASSEAPMEGLTYNEQFF.

The chain links TRBV29-1 to TRBJ1-1; TRBD1 is a possible D gene (6 bases). Germline values: CDR1 SQVTM, CDR2 ANQGSEA. The CDR3 spans 14 residues. Trimming took 8 bases from V and 4 from J, leaving 20 bases between them. In nucleotides, the CDR3 is TGCAGCCTAAAACTCAACAGGGCGGGCACTGAAGCTTTCTTT. Translating it yields CSLKLNRAGTEAFF.

The rearrangement joins TRBV6-5 to TRBJ2-7; 10 bases are a match to TRBD2. CDR1 is MNHEY and CDR2 is SVGAGI in the germline V gene. There are 12 residues in the CDR3. V lost 9 bases to trimming and J lost 2 bases; unmatched junction nucleotides: 1. CDR3 coding DNA: TGTGCCAGTAGCGGGAGGACCTACGAGCAGTACTTC. Translated: CASSGRTYEQYF.

This chain connects TRBV5-1 to TRBJ1-2; possibly TRBD1 for D (6 bases). This CDR3 has 13 amino acids. CDR1 and CDR2 from the germline V gene are SGHRS and YFSETQ. V was cut by 4 bases and J by 5 bases, with 12 bases left in between. The CDR3 DNA is TGCGCCAGCAGCCCAGGGACATCGTATGGCTACACCTTC. This encodes CASSPGTSYGYTF.